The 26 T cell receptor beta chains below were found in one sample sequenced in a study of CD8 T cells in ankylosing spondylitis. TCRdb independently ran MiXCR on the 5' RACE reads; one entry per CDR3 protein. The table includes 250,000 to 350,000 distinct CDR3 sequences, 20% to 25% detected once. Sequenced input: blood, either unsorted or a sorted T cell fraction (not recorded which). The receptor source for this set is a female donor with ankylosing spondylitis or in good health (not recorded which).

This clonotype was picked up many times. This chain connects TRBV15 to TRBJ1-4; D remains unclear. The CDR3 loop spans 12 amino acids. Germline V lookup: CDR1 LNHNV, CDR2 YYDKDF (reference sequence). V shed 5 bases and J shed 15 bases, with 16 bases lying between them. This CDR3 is CATSLGWAEMFF. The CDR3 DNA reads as TGTGCCACCAGCCTAGGTTGGGCAGAGATGTTTTTT. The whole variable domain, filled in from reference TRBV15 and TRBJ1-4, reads DAMVIQNPRYQVTQFGKPVTLSCSQTLNHNVMYWYQQKSSQAPKLLFHYYDKDFNNEADTPDNFQSRRPNTSFCFLDIRSPGLGDTAMYLCATSLGWAEMFFGSGTQLSVL.

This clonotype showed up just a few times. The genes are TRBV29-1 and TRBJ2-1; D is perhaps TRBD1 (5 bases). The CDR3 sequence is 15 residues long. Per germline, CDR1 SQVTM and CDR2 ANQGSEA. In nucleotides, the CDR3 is TGCAGTGTTAGGGGTGACCCGAGCTCCTACAATGAGCAGTTCTTC. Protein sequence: CSVRGDPSSYNEQFF.

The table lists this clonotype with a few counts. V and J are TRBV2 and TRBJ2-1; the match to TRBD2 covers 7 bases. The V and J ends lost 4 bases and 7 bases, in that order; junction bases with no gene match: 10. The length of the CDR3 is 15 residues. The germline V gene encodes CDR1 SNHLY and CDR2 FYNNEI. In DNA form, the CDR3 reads TGTGCCAGCAGTGGAGCCGTGGGACTACTTAATGAGCAGTTCTTC. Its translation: CASSGAVGLLNEQFF.

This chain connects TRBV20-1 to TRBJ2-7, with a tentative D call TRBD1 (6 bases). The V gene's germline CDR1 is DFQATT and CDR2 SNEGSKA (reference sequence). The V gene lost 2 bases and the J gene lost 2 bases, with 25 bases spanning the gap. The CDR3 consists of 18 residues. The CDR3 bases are TGCAGTGCTAGAAACCACCACCCAGGGGATATCCTAACCTACGAGCAGTACTTC. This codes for CSARNHHPGDILTYEQYF.

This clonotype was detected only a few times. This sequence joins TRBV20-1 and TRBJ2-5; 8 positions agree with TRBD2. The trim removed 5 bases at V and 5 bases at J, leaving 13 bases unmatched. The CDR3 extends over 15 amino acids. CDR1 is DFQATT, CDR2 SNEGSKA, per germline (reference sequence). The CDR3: CSALLTSGGGETQYF. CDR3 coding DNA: TGCAGTGCTCTCCTAACTAGCGGAGGAGGGGAGACCCAGTACTTC.

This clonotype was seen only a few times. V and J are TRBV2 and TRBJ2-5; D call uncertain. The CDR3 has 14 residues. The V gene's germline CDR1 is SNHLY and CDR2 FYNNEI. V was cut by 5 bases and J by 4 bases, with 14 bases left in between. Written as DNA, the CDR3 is TGTGCCAGCAGTCCTCTGGGTCTTTCAGAGACCCAGTACTTC. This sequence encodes CASSPLGLSETQYF.

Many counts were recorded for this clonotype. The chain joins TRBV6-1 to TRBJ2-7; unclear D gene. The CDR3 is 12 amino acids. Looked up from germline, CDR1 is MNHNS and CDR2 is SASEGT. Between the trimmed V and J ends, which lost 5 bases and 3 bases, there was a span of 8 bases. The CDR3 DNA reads TGTGCCAGCAGTCCACTCCGCTACGAGCAGTACTTC. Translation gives CASSPLRYEQYF.

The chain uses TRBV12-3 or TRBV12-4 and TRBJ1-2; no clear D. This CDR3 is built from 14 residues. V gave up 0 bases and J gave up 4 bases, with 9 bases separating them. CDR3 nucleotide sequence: TGTGCCAGCAGTTTAGCCCAGGAGAGCTATGGCTACACCTTC. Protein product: CASSLAQESYGYTF.

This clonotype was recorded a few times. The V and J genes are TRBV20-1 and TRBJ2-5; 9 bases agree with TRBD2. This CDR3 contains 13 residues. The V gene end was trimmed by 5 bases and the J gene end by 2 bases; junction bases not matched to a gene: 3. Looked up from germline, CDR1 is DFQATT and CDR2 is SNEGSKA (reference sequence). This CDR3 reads CSAHLAGQETQYF. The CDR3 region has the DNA TGCAGTGCTCACCTAGCGGGGCAAGAGACCCAGTACTTC.

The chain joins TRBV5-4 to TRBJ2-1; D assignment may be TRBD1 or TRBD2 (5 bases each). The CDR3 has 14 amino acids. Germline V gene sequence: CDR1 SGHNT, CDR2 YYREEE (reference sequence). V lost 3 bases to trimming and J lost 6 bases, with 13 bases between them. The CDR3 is CASSWERGRNEQFF. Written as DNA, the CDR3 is TGTGCCAGCAGCTGGGAGAGGGGTCGCAATGAGCAGTTCTTC.

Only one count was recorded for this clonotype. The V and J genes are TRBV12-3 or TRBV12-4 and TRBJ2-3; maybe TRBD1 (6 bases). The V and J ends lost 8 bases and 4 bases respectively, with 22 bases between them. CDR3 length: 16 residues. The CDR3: CASPPAGGPGADTQYF. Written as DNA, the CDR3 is TGTGCCAGCCCTCCTGCTGGGGGCCCAGGGGCAGATACGCAGTATTTT.

The CDR3 loop is CAISPGKDTEAFF. In DNA, the CDR3 is TGTGCCATCAGCCCAGGGAAGGACACTGAAGCTTTCTTT. This rearrangement joins TRBV10-3 to TRBJ1-1, with D maybe TRBD1 (5 bases). V was shortened by 6 bases and J by 3 bases, with 11 bases between the two germline ends. The CDR3 is 13 residues long. Germline values: CDR1 ENHRY, CDR2 SYGVKD.

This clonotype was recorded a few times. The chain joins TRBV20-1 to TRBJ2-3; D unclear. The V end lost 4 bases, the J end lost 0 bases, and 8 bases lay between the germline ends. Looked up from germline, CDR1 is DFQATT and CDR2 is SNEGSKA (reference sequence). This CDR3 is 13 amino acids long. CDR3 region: CSATLVSTDTQYF. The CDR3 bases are TGCAGTGCTACCCTCGTTAGCACAGATACGCAGTATTTT.

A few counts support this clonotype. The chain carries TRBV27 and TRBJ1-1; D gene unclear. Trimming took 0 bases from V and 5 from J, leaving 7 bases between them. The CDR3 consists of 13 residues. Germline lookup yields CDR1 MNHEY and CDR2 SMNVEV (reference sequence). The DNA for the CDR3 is TGTGCCAGCAGTTTATCTAGGATAACTGAAGCTTTCTTT. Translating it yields CASSLSRITEAFF.

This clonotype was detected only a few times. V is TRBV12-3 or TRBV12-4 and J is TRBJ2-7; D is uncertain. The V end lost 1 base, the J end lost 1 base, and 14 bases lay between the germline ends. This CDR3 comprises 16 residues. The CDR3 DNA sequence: TGTGCCAGCAGTTTAGAATTCGCAAGCGAGTCCTACGAGCAGTACTTC. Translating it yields CASSLEFASESYEQYF.

The CDR3 region has the DNA TGTGCCCTACAGGATAGGGGGAATTCACCCCTCCACTTT. It codes for CALQDRGNSPLHF. The V gene is TRBV28, the J gene TRBJ1-6, with D perhaps TRBD1 (6 bases). V lost 11 bases to trimming and J lost 7 bases, with 15 bases between them. Germline CDR1 MDHEN, CDR2 SYDVKM. CDR3 size: 13 residues. The full variable domain, completed using reference TRBV28 and TRBJ1-6, is DVKVTQSSRYLVKRTGEKVFLECVQDMDHENMFWYRQDPGLGLRLIYFSYDVKMKEKGDIPEGYSVSREKKERFSLILESASTNQTSMYLCALQDRGNSPLHFGNGTRLTVT.

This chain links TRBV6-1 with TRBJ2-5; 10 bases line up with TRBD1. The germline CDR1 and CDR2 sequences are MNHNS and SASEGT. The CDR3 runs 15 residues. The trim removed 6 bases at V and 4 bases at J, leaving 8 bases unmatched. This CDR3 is CASRAGTGAIETQYF. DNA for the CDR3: TGTGCCAGCAGAGCCGGGACAGGGGCTATAGAGACCCAGTACTTC.

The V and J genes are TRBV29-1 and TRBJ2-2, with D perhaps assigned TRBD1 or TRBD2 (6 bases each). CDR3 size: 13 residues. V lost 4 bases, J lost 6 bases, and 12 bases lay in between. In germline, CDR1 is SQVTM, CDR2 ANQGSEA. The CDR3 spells CSVATGGSGELFF. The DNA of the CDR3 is TGCAGCGTTGCGACAGGAGGGTCCGGGGAGCTGTTTTTT.

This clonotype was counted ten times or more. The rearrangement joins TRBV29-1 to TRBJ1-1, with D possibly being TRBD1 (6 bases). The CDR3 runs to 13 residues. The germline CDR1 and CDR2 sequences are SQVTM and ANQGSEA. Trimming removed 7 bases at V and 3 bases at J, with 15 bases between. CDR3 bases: TGCAGCGCCGAGGGGGAGGTGTACACTGAAGCTTTCTTT. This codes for CSAEGEVYTEAFF.

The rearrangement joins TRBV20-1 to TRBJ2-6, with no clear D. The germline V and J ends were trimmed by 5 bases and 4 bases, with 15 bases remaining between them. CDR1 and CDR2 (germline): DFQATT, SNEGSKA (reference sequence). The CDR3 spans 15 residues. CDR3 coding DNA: TGCAGTGCTCCCCTGCTGGGGAACGGGGCCAACGTCCTGACTTTC. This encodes CSAPLLGNGANVLTF.

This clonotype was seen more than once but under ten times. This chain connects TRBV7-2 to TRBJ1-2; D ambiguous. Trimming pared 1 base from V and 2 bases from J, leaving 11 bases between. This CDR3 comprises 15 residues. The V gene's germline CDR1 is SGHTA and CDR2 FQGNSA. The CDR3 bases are TGTGCCAGCAGCTTAGGGCCAGAAACGAACTATGGCTACACCTTC. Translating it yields CASSLGPETNYGYTF.

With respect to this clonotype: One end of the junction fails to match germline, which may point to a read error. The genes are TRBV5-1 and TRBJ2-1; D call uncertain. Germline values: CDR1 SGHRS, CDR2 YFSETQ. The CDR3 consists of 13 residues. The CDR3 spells CASSLGALNEKFF. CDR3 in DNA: TGCGCCAGCAGCTTGGGGGCCCTCAATGAGAAGTTCTTC.

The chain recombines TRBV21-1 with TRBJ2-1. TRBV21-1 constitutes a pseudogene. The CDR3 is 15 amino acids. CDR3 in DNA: TGTGCCAGCAGCAAAGGAGTGAGCTCCTACAATGAGCAGTTCTTC. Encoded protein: CASSKGVSSYNEQFF.

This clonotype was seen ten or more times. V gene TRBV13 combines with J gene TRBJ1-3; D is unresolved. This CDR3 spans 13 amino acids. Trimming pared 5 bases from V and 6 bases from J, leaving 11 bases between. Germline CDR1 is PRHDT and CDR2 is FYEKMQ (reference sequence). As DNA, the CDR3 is TGTGCCAGCAGCCCGGAGGGCGTAAACACCATATATTTT. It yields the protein CASSPEGVNTIYF.

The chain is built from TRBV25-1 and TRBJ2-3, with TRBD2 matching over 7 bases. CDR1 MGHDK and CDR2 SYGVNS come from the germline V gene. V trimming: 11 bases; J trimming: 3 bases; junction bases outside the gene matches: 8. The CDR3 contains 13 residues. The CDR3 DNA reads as TGTGCCGCTCGTTGGGGAGGGACAGATACGCAGTATTTT. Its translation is CAARWGGTDTQYF.

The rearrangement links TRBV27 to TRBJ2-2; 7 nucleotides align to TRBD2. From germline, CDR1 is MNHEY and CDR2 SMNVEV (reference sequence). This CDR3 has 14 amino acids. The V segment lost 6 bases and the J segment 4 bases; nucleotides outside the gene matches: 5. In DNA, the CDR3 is TGTGCCAGCAGACCGGGACTACGCACCGGGGAGCTGTTTTTT. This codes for CASRPGLRTGELFF.